This T cell receptor (beta chain) was captured by sequencing in a study of identical twins. Findings of the study overall: High-abundance cord blood beta clonotypes had fewer insertions; memory repertoires showed none. The study found weaker excess twin sharing in beta out-of-frame sequences. It was out-of-frame TCR alpha sharing in monozygotic twins that models underestimated.

TCRdb reanalysed the 5' RACE reads using MiXCR and keeps one entry per CDR3 protein. This table has roughly 630,000 distinct CDR3 sequences, 7% to 7.5% appearing once. This CDR3 is 16 amino acids long. Germline V gene data show CDR1 as SGHAT and CDR2 as FQNNGV. V shed 3 bases and J 3 bases; nucleotides not matched to a gene: 8. Points on this clonotype: Its antigen is still unknown.

These data also formed part of another study, on yellow fever vaccine responses in identical twins.

The V and J genes are TRBV11-2 and TRBJ2-3, with TRBD2 matching 8 bases. The sample comprised PBMCs. This clonotype was sampled from a woman aged 18-35 years in good health. In DNA form, the CDR3 reads TGTGCCAGCAGCTTTACTGCGGGAGGTGGTACAGATACGCAGTATTTT. Its translation is CASSFTAGGGTDTQYF.